This passage covers 30 T cell receptor beta chains from one sample sequenced in a study of regulatory T cells in long-lasting Graves disease. Building of the TCR beta libraries involved iRepertoire HTBI primers and Arm-PCR of CDR3 regions. TCRdb re-called the multiplex PCR reads through MiXCR, storing one row per CDR3 protein. The sample has fewer than 450,000 distinct CDR3 sequences; 15% are singletons. Time point of the sample: newly diagnosed GD, antithyroid drugs for less than 3 months. Making the TCR library involved RNA that had been extracted from PBMCs. The same data also contributed to another study, on T cells in Graves' hyperthyroidism and ophthalmopathy.

This material consisted of peripheral blood mononuclear cells (PBMCs), taken at new diagnosis, from a patient treated with antithyroid drugs. These receptor sequences come from a woman aged 35 to 49 with Graves disease.

The V and J genes are TRBV6-5 and TRBJ2-1, with TRBD1 matching 8 bases. Germline V gene sequence: CDR1 MNHEY, CDR2 SVGAGI. The CDR3 consists of 17 residues. J was trimmed by 0 bases and V by 2 bases; bases with no gene match: 6. In DNA form, the CDR3 reads TGTGCCAGCAGTTACCTGGGACAGGATGGCTCCTACAATGAGCAGTTCTTC. As protein: CASSYLGQDGSYNEQFF.

The chain uses TRBV12-3 or TRBV12-4 and TRBJ1-1; D unresolved. This CDR3 is 14 amino acids long. The V end lost 3 bases, the J end lost 1 base, and 9 bases lay between the germline ends. The CDR3 coding sequence is TGTGCCAGCAGTTTGACCCCGCCGAACACTGAAGCTTTCTTT. Translating gives CASSLTPPNTEAFF.

This clonotype was counted once. V is TRBV28 and J is TRBJ2-6; 8 nucleotides match TRBD1. The CDR3 totals 13 residues. Germline CDR1 and CDR2: MDHEN and SYDVKM. Trimming took 10 bases from V and 2 from J; bases not matched to a gene: 1. CDR3 amino acids: CANRGAGANVLTF. The CDR3 DNA reads TGTGCCAACAGGGGGGCTGGGGCCAACGTCCTGACTTTC.

The chain is built from TRBV27 and TRBJ1-4, with no clear D. Germline V lookup: CDR1 MNHEY, CDR2 SMNVEV (reference sequence). V was cut by 0 bases and J by 5 bases, with 13 bases left in between. CDR3 size: 16 residues. The CDR3 DNA reads TGTGCCAGCAGTTTATCGTTGAGGCAAGTCAATGAAAAACTGTTTTTT. Encoded protein: CASSLSLRQVNEKLFF.

This clonotype has just a few counts. The V call is TRBV19, the J call TRBJ1-2; tentatively, D is TRBD1 (5 bases). From germline, CDR1 is LNHDA and CDR2 SQIVND (reference sequence). The CDR3 extends over 15 amino acids. V lost 2 bases and J 6 bases, leaving 16 bases between the germline ends. This CDR3 is CASSIKPGGVDGYTF. CDR3 DNA sequence: TGTGCCAGTAGTATAAAACCAGGAGGGGTAGATGGCTACACCTTC.

The sample holds many counts of this clonotype. The J gene is TRBJ1-1, the V gene TRBV11-3; D might be TRBD1 (5 bases). The CDR3 length is 14 residues. The V end was cut by 5 bases, the J end by 1 base, with 11 bases between. Germline V gives CDR1 SGHNT, CDR2 YENEEA. CDR3 bases: TGTGCCAGCAGCCGAACCCAGGGGAACACTGAAGCTTTCTTT. Amino acids: CASSRTQGNTEAFF.

The rearrangement links TRBV19 to TRBJ2-1; 14 nucleotides line up with TRBD2. V was clipped by 6 bases and J by 7 bases; unmatched bases: 8. This CDR3 comprises 16 residues. The germline gives CDR1 LNHDA, CDR2 SQIVND (reference sequence). In DNA form, the CDR3 reads TGTGCCAGTAGCCGACTAGCGGGAGGGCCGGGTAATGAGCAGTTCTTC. Its translation is CASSRLAGGPGNEQFF. Drawing the rest from reference TRBV19 and TRBJ2-1, the complete variable domain is DGGITQSPKYLFRKEGQNVTLSCEQNLNHDAMYWYRQDPGQGLRLIYYSQIVNDFQKGDIAEGYSVSREKKESFPLTVTSAQKNPTAFYLCASSRLAGGPGNEQFFGPGTRLTVL.

The genes are TRBV5-6 and TRBJ1-2; 7 bases fit TRBD1. Germline loops: CDR1 SGHDT, CDR2 YYEEEE. Trimming took 4 bases from V and 6 from J; bases not matched to a gene: 12. The CDR3 extends over 15 amino acids. CDR3 DNA: TGTGCCAGCAGCCCACTCCAGGGGGGGATAGATGGCTACACCTTC. It specifies CASSPLQGGIDGYTF.

This clonotype was recorded a few times. The CDR3 DNA sequence: TGTGCCAGTAGTATGTCTCAGCAGCGGTCGGCAGATACGCAGTATTTT. Translating it yields CASSMSQQRSADTQYF. The genes are TRBV19 and TRBJ2-3; TRBD2 might be the D (5 bases). This CDR3 contains 16 residues. Between the trimmed V and J ends, which lost 3 bases and 4 bases, there was a span of 17 bases. Germline loops: CDR1 LNHDA, CDR2 SQIVND (reference sequence).

The chain carries TRBV9 and TRBJ1-1; D perhaps matches TRBD1 (6 bases). Germline V gives CDR1 SGDLS, CDR2 YYNGEE. The V end lost 4 bases, the J end lost 4 bases, and 14 bases lay between the germline ends. The CDR3 loop spans 14 amino acids. DNA of the CDR3: TGTGCCAGCAGCCCACCGGGGGCGCGCACTGAAGCTTTCTTT. This translates into CASSPPGARTEAFF.

About this clonotype: With a much larger clone just one base away, this may be a read error. The chain combines TRBV12-3 or TRBV12-4 with TRBJ2-1; possible D gene TRBD2, 5 bases. The CDR3 covers 12 residues. The CDR3 nucleotides are TGTGCCAGCAGTTCGACTAATCTAGAGCAGTCCTTC. It is translated as CASSSTNLEQSF.

This clonotype was detected many times. The rearrangement uses TRBV30 and TRBJ2-7, with 9 bases fitting TRBD2. The V gene's germline CDR1 is GTSNPN and CDR2 SVGIG (reference sequence). The CDR3 is made up of 14 amino acids. Trimming at V came to 2 bases and at J to 4 bases, leaving 6 bases not matched to a gene. CDR3 bases: TGTGCCTGGAGTCATCTAGCGGGATTATACGAGCAGTACTTC. It is translated as CAWSHLAGLYEQYF.

Here the CDR3 reads CASSLGSRGYNSPLHF. The CDR3 bases are TGTGCCAGCAGCTTAGGGAGCAGGGGTTATAATTCACCCCTCCACTTT. The V gene is TRBV7-6, the J gene TRBJ1-6, with a weak D call TRBD1 (6 bases). CDR3 length: 16 amino acids. Trimming took 1 base from V and 4 from J, leaving 11 bases between them. Per germline, CDR1 SGHVS and CDR2 FNYEAQ.

The CDR3 loop is CASSLYGTLTREQYF. The DNA of the CDR3 is TGTGCCAGCAGTTTGTATGGGACCCTCACGAGGGAGCAGTACTTC. The rearrangement joins TRBV12-3 or TRBV12-4 to TRBJ2-7; tentatively, D is TRBD1 or TRBD2 (5 bases each). V was shortened by 3 bases and J by 7 bases, with 19 bases between the two germline ends. CDR3 size: 15 residues.

This clonotype was seen at least ten times. The J gene is TRBJ2-5, the V gene TRBV20-1; tentatively, D is TRBD2 (5 bases). V lost 3 bases and J 5 bases, leaving 13 bases between the germline ends. Germline V gene sequence: CDR1 DFQATT, CDR2 SNEGSKA (reference sequence). The CDR3 runs to 13 residues. CDR3 in DNA: TGCAGTGCTAGCACCAGCGGAGTTGAGACCCAGTACTTC. Translating it yields CSASTSGVETQYF.

This clonotype was picked up a small number of times. Since a much larger clone is just one base distant, this may be a read error. In DNA form, the CDR3 reads TGTGCCAGCAGCCGCGTCGCAGGGGCAGATACGCAGTTTTTT. Translated, it gives CASSRVAGADTQFF. The chain couples TRBV11-3 to TRBJ2-3; possible D gene TRBD1, 6 bases. CDR3 size: 14 residues. CDR1 is SGHNT, CDR2 YENEEA, per germline.

This clonotype was counted at least ten times. The chain is built from TRBV11-2 and TRBJ2-3, with D uncertain. The CDR3 covers 12 residues. Germline assignment: CDR1 SGHAT and CDR2 FQNNGV. V lost 0 bases to trimming and J lost 5 bases, with 3 bases between them. CDR3 protein: CASSLEIDTQYF. The CDR3 DNA sequence: TGTGCCAGCAGCTTAGAGATAGATACGCAGTATTTT. The full variable domain, rest sourced from reference TRBV11-2 and TRBJ2-3, is EAGVAQSPRYKIIEKRQSVAFWCNPISGHATLYWYQQILGQGPKLLIQFQNNGVVDDSQLPKDRFSAERLKGVDSTLKIQPAKLEDSAVYLCASSLEIDTQYFGPGTRLTVL.

This clonotype appeared a few times. The gene calls are TRBV5-1 and TRBJ2-2; D not resolved. The CDR3 is made up of 15 amino acids. V lost 2 bases, J lost 1 base, and 9 bases lay in between. In germline, CDR1 is SGHRS, CDR2 YFSETQ. The CDR3, as DNA: TGCGCCAGCAGCTTTTCTAACAGGAACACCGGGGAGCTGTTTTTT. Protein sequence: CASSFSNRNTGELFF.

There are a few counts of this clonotype. This chain links TRBV5-1 with TRBJ2-5, with 10 nucleotides matching TRBD2. The V gene's germline CDR1 is SGHRS and CDR2 YFSETQ. With 4 bases clipped from V and 5 bases from J, the junction kept 14 bases outside the gene matches. The CDR3 totals 17 residues. In nucleotides, the CDR3 is TGCGCCAGCAGCATTGCTCGTACTAGCGGGACCCGGGAGACCCAGTACTTC. Protein: CASSIARTSGTRETQYF.

This clonotype was seen many times. This rearrangement joins TRBV11-3 to TRBJ2-1; 10 bases line up with TRBD2. V shed 5 bases and J 8 bases; nucleotides not matched to a gene: 21. The CDR3 length is 19 residues. Germline CDR1 reads SGHNT; CDR2 reads YENEEA. The CDR3 is CASSLTILGRSGRAHEQFF. CDR3 nucleotides: TGTGCCAGCAGCCTAACAATACTCGGGCGGAGCGGGAGGGCCCATGAGCAGTTCTTC.

This clonotype came up many times. The chain couples TRBV11-2 to TRBJ2-3, with 7 bases matching TRBD2. Germline V gives CDR1 SGHAT, CDR2 FQNNGV. CDR3 length: 14 residues. With V trimmed by 3 bases and J by 3 bases, 3 bases remained unmatched. In DNA, the CDR3 is TGTGCCAGCAGCTTCACGGGAGGTACAGATACGCAGTATTTT. This sequence encodes CASSFTGGTDTQYF.

This clonotype has ten or more counts. The chain combines TRBV24-1 with TRBJ2-3, with 12 bases fitting TRBD2. J lost 5 bases, V lost 6 bases, and 14 bases had no gene match. Germline CDR1 reads KGHDR; CDR2 reads SFDVKD. CDR3 length: 18 amino acids. As DNA, the CDR3 is TGTGCCACCAGTCACAGTAGCCTGACTAGCGGGAGAGGAGATACGCAGTATTTT. Translated: CATSHSSLTSGRGDTQYF.

This chain uses TRBV29-1 with TRBJ1-3; D unresolved. Trimming pared 5 bases from V and 4 bases from J, leaving 6 bases between. The CDR3 has 11 amino acids. Germline V gene lookup returns CDR1 SQVTM and CDR2 ANQGSEA. The CDR3 region has the DNA TGCAGCGTTAGCCTGGGAAACACCATATATTTT. It translates to CSVSLGNTIYF.

This clonotype was counted a few times. J is TRBJ2-1 and V is TRBV29-1; no clear D. Germline lookup yields CDR1 SQVTM and CDR2 ANQGSEA. This CDR3 is built from 15 residues. V gave up 6 bases and J gave up 0 bases, with 15 bases separating them. For the CDR3, the DNA is TGCAGCGTCGGATCGGGTCTGAGCTCCTACAATGAGCAGTTCTTC. Translated: CSVGSGLSSYNEQFF.

V usage is TRBV19 and J usage is TRBJ2-2; the match to TRBD1 covers 9 bases. V trimming: 4 bases; J trimming: 5 bases; junction bases outside the gene matches: 5. Germline lookup yields CDR1 LNHDA and CDR2 SQIVND (reference sequence). This CDR3 contains 15 residues. The CDR3 nucleotides read TGTGCCAGTAGTAGACAGGGGGTTTGGACCGGGGAGCTGTTTTTT. As protein: CASSRQGVWTGELFF.

This clonotype was observed at least ten times. V and J are TRBV6-5 and TRBJ2-1; D remains ambiguous. This CDR3 comprises 16 residues. Germline V lookup: CDR1 MNHEY, CDR2 SVGAGI. With 0 bases removed from V and 8 bases from J, the gap between germline ends came to 17 bases. CDR3: CASSYSSALPIHEQFF. The CDR3 nucleotides read TGTGCCAGCAGTTACTCATCGGCGCTACCTATCCATGAGCAGTTCTTC.

On this clonotype itself: This may be a read error, as it is one base from a much larger clone. The chain employs TRBV10-3 and TRBJ2-1, with a possible D match to TRBD2 (7 bases). The CDR3 loop spans 14 amino acids. Per the germline V gene, CDR1 is ENHRY and CDR2 is SYGVKD. The CDR3 coding sequence is TGTGCCATCAGTGAGTCGGCGGGGGACAATAAGCAGTTCTTC. This codes for CAISESAGDNKQFF.

This clonotype turned up a few times. The chain joins TRBV7-6 to TRBJ2-2; TRBD2 matches 10 bases. CDR3 size: 14 residues. With 5 bases clipped from V and 8 bases from J, the junction kept 5 bases outside the gene matches. Germline CDR1 reads SGHVS; CDR2 reads FNYEAQ. DNA for the CDR3: TGTGCCAGCAGCAACCTAGCGGGAGTAGGGGAGCTGTTTTTT. The encoded protein is CASSNLAGVGELFF.

This clonotype was seen repeatedly, ten times or more. The chain employs TRBV12-3 or TRBV12-4 and TRBJ2-7; D unresolved. The CDR3 loop spans 13 amino acids. V was cut by 2 bases and J by 3 bases, with 8 bases left in between. The CDR3 loop reads CASSLWLGYEQYF. The CDR3 DNA sequence: TGTGCCAGCAGTTTATGGTTAGGCTACGAGCAGTACTTC.

The chain couples TRBV6-2 or TRBV6-3 to TRBJ2-1, with 10 bases fitting TRBD2. Germline V gene sequence: CDR1 MNHEY, CDR2 SVGEGT. V lost 2 bases to trimming and J lost 3 bases; unmatched junction nucleotides: 4. The CDR3 has 16 amino acids. The CDR3 protein is CASSYRSSGSYNEQFF. Here the CDR3 DNA reads TGTGCCAGCAGTTACCGATCTAGCGGGAGCTACAATGAGCAGTTCTTC.